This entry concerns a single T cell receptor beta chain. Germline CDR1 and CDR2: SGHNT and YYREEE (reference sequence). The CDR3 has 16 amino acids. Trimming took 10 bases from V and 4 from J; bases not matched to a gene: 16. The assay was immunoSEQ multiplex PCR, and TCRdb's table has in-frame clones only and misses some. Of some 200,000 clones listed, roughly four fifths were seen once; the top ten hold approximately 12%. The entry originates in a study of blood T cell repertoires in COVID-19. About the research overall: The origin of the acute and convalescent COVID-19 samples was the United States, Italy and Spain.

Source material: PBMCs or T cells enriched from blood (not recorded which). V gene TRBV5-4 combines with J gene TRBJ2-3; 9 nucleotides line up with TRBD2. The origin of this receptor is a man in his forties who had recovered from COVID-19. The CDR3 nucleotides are TGTGCCCATATCCTGTCCTTAGCGGGAGTGGCAGATACGCAGTATTTT. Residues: CAHILSLAGVADTQYF.